These 17 T cell receptor beta chains share one sample of origin, sequenced in a study of blood T cell repertoires in COVID-19. The data were produced by immunoSEQ multiplex PCR, yet TCRdb's version contains in-frame clones alone and is incomplete. The table shows 200,000 to 250,000 clones, with 85% to 90% occurring only once. Material: peripheral blood. Receptors were obtained from a man in his forties or fifties with COVID-19, enrolled during active disease.

The V gene is TRBV7-3, the J gene TRBJ2-1; tentative D call: TRBD2 (6 bases). V lost 2 bases and J 3 bases, leaving 14 bases between the germline ends. This CDR3 contains 16 residues. Germline values: CDR1 SGHTA, CDR2 FQGTGA. The CDR3 coding sequence is TGTGCCAGCAGCTTATCTGGCGGGGCCGACTACAATGAGCAGTTCTTC. Its translation: CASSLSGGADYNEQFF.

This chain connects TRBV27 to TRBJ1-1; 9 bases map to TRBD1. The germline gives CDR1 MNHEY, CDR2 SMNVEV (reference sequence). V gave up 2 bases and J gave up 3 bases; unmatched junction bases: 13. This CDR3 is built from 18 residues. CDR3 DNA: TGTGCCAGCAGTTTACGACCTCCGGGACAGGGTGTGCACACTGAAGCTTTCTTT. This sequence encodes CASSLRPPGQGVHTEAFF.

The chain links TRBV19 to TRBJ2-2; D uncertain. Trimming stripped 3 bases from V and 2 bases from J, with 7 bases between. Germline CDR1 LNHDA, CDR2 SQIVND (reference sequence). The CDR3 spans 14 residues. CDR3 sequence (DNA): TGTGCCAGTAGTATCAAATCAAACACCGGGGAGCTGTTTTTT. Translation gives CASSIKSNTGELFF.

The genes are TRBV4-3 and TRBJ1-2, with D possibly TRBD1 on 6 matching bases. The CDR3 has 16 residues. Germline CDR1 LGHNA, CDR2 YSLEER. V was pared by 0 bases and J by 2 bases, with 13 bases between. The CDR3 sequence: CASSQDYGTTNYGYTF. In DNA form, the CDR3 reads TGCGCCAGCAGCCAAGACTACGGGACAACCAACTATGGCTACACCTTC.

V usage is TRBV27 and J usage is TRBJ1-2, with D uncertain. Germline V gives CDR1 MNHEY, CDR2 SMNVEV (reference sequence). The CDR3 spans 12 residues. V was shortened by 10 bases and J by 1 base, with 10 bases between the two germline ends. The DNA for the CDR3 is TGTGCCACCAGACGAGTTAACTATGGCTACACCTTC. It is translated as CATRRVNYGYTF.

The V and J genes are TRBV11-3 and TRBJ2-3, with D tentatively TRBD1 (5 bases). CDR1 SGHNT and CDR2 YENEEA come from the germline V gene. The V gene lost 3 bases and the J gene lost 6 bases, with 13 bases spanning the gap. This CDR3 is 14 amino acids long. This CDR3 reads CASSFEGDADTQYF. In DNA form, the CDR3 reads TGTGCCAGCAGCTTTGAAGGGGATGCGGATACGCAGTATTTT.

The V gene is TRBV6-5, the J gene TRBJ1-3; the D is unclear. The germline V and J ends were trimmed by 0 bases and 0 bases, with 6 bases remaining between them. The CDR3 sequence is 15 residues long. Germline lookup yields CDR1 MNHEY and CDR2 SVGAGI. The CDR3 DNA reads TGTGCCAGCAGTTACTCCACAGTCTCTGGAAACACCATATATTTT. Amino acids: CASSYSTVSGNTIYF.

J is TRBJ2-5 and V is TRBV15; D perhaps matches TRBD2 (6 bases). The CDR3 spans 15 residues. CDR1 is LNHNV, CDR2 YYDKDF, per germline (reference sequence). Trimming removed 4 bases at V and 5 bases at J, with 17 bases between. The CDR3 nucleotides are TGTGCCACCAGCAACGAGGAGGGACGGGGGGAGACCCAGTACTTC. Amino acids: CATSNEEGRGETQYF.

The chain carries TRBV19 and TRBJ1-5; 8 bases are shared with TRBD1. Unmatched junction bases numbered 8, after V lost 4 bases and J lost 3 bases. This CDR3 is built from 16 residues. Germline assignment: CDR1 LNHDA and CDR2 SQIVND (reference sequence). The CDR3 nucleotides read TGTGCCAGTAGTAGGACCGGGACAGGATACAATCAGCCCCAGCATTTT. Translation gives CASSRTGTGYNQPQHF.

V is TRBV7-3 and J is TRBJ2-5, with TRBD2 matching over 12 bases. V shed 5 bases, J shed 5 bases, and the junction held 6 bases outside the gene matches. This CDR3 contains 15 residues. Germline assignment: CDR1 SGHTA and CDR2 FQGTGA. CDR3 residues: CASSKLAGGPETQYF. Here the CDR3 DNA reads TGTGCCAGCAGCAAGCTAGCGGGAGGGCCGGAGACCCAGTACTTC.

This clone showed up just once. J is TRBJ2-3 and V is TRBV3-1 (or the pseudogene TRBV3-2), with 9 bases identical to TRBD1. CDR1 is LGHDT, CDR2 YNNKEL, per germline (reference sequence). The length of the CDR3 is 16 residues. The junction had 4 bases not matched to a gene; V was cut back by 0 bases and J by 3 bases. The CDR3 DNA follows: TGTGCCAGCAGCCAAGACACAGGGGGCGTGACAGATACGCAGTATTTT. Amino acids: CASSQDTGGVTDTQYF.

The chain recombines TRBV28 with TRBJ2-7, with TRBD1 matching over 11 bases. J was trimmed by 3 bases and V by 6 bases; bases with no gene match: 10. This CDR3 region has 16 residues. CDR1 and CDR2 from the germline V gene are MDHEN and SYDVKM. CDR3 DNA: TGTGCCAGCAGAACCGATACCGGGACAGGGGGCTACGAGCAGTACTTC. Its protein product is CASRTDTGTGGYEQYF.

The chain joins TRBV28 to TRBJ2-2, with 10 bases that match TRBD2. The V gene's germline CDR1 is MDHEN and CDR2 SYDVKM. With 1 base clipped from V and 7 bases from J, the junction kept 15 bases outside the gene matches. The CDR3 length is 19 residues. The CDR3 is CASSLLLAGGWREGGELFF. In DNA form, the CDR3 reads TGTGCCAGCAGTTTATTATTAGCGGGGGGCTGGCGGGAGGGCGGGGAGCTGTTTTTT.

V is TRBV6-5 and J is TRBJ1-2; a weak D match, TRBD1 (5 bases). The germline V gene encodes CDR1 MNHEY and CDR2 SVGAGI. V was trimmed by 6 bases and J by 8 bases, leaving 19 bases between them. This CDR3 is 14 amino acids long. CDR3 DNA sequence: TGTGCCAGCAGCCCACCCGCGGGGCCCGGGGGCTACACCTTC. This translates into CASSPPAGPGGYTF.

This chain joins TRBV21-1 and TRBJ2-1; the table's D call TRBD2 went unverified against the DNA. TRBV21-1 is annotated as a pseudogene. The CDR3 is 17 amino acids. The CDR3 spells CASSKGLKRESYNEQFF. In nucleotides, the CDR3 is TGTGCCAGCAGCAAAGGTTTGAAGCGGGAGTCCTACAATGAGCAGTTCTTC.

The rearrangement uses TRBV19 and TRBJ1-1; 7 nucleotides agree with TRBD1. The length of the CDR3 is 16 residues. The germline gives CDR1 LNHDA, CDR2 SQIVND (reference sequence). Trimming removed 8 bases from V and 0 bases from J; junction bases left unmatched: 12. CDR3 sequence: CASGRTGQTLNTEAFF. The CDR3 DNA sequence: TGTGCCAGTGGTCGGACAGGACAGACCTTGAACACTGAAGCTTTCTTT.

The rearrangement uses TRBV12-3 or TRBV12-4 and TRBJ1-6, with D perhaps TRBD1 (5 bases). V shed 6 bases and J shed 7 bases, with 10 bases lying between them. The CDR3 extends over 13 amino acids. DNA of the CDR3: TGTGCCAGCAGCTCGACAGTCAATTCACCCCTCCACTTT. Its protein is CASSSTVNSPLHF.